A selection of T cell receptor beta chains follows, all from one sample in a study of human T cells and chemical hapten exposure. TCRdb independently ran MiXCR on the RACE reads; one entry per CDR3 protein. The sample holds around 350,000 distinct CDR3 sequences, 5% to 6.5% seen once. The specimen was whole blood, collected in connection with sensitization to the hapten diphenylcyclopropenone (DPC). The receptors were sampled from a woman in her late teens or twenties with alopecia areata. Some clones in this sample may be carry-over from other donors' samples. Each CDR3 is given with its conserved first and last residue. The D gene is left open where the match is weak. Size is stated for part of the rows, as once, few or many counts, or as a class when the clone is expanded.

J gene: TRBJ1-5
D gene: TRBD1
CDR3 length: 13
V gene: TRBV29-1
clone size: many
CDR3 protein: CSVRQGVGQPQHF
CDR3 DNA: TGCAGCGTTAGACAGGGGGTGGGTCAGCCCCAGCATTTT

J gene: TRBJ1-6
D gene: NA
CDR3 length: 14
V gene: TRBV5-4
clone size: many
CDR3 protein: CASSLNNNASPLHF
CDR3 DNA: TGTGCCAGCAGCTTGAATAACAATGCTTCACCCCTCCACTTT

J gene: TRBJ1-5
D gene: TRBD1
CDR3 length: 15
V gene: TRBV18
clone size: few
CDR3 protein: CASSKGTGINQPQHF
CDR3 DNA: TGTGCCAGCTCAAAGGGGACAGGGATCAATCAGCCCCAGCATTTT

J gene: TRBJ2-2
D gene: NA
CDR3 length: 13
V gene: TRBV6-2/TRBV6-3
clone size: many
CDR3 protein: CASRMSRAGELFF
CDR3 DNA: TGTGCCAGCAGGATGTCTAGGGCCGGGGAGCTGTTTTTT

J gene: TRBJ2-4
D gene: NA
CDR3 length: 14
V gene: TRBV12-1
clone size: many
CDR3 protein: CASSFAGPKNIQYF
CDR3 DNA: TGTGCCAGCAGCTTTGCTGGACCCAAAAACATTCAGTACTTC

J gene: TRBJ2-5
D gene: NA
CDR3 length: 15
V gene: TRBV4-3
clone size: many
CDR3 protein: CASSQLGGAEETQYF
CDR3 DNA: TGCGCCAGCAGCCAGTTGGGGGGGGCCGAAGAGACCCAGTACTTC

J gene: TRBJ2-2
D gene: NA
CDR3 length: 15
V gene: TRBV7-2
clone size: many
CDR3 protein: CASSFFDKGAGELFF
CDR3 DNA: TGTGCCAGCAGCTTTTTTGATAAGGGGGCCGGGGAGCTGTTTTTT

J gene: TRBJ1-1
D gene: TRBD1
CDR3 length: 15
V gene: TRBV20-1
clone size: NA
CDR3 protein: CSAKRTGRGFTEAFF
CDR3 DNA: TGCAGTGCCAAGAGGACAGGAAGAGGATTCACTGAAGCTTTCTTT

J gene: TRBJ2-5
D gene: NA
CDR3 length: 14
V gene: TRBV2
clone size: many
CDR3 protein: CASSRDYLQETQYF
CDR3 DNA: TGTGCCAGCAGCCGTGACTACCTCCAAGAGACCCAGTACTTC

J gene: TRBJ1-3
D gene: NA
CDR3 length: 16
V gene: TRBV6-5
clone size: many
CDR3 protein: CASSYSMGDSGNTIYF
CDR3 DNA: TGTGCCAGCAGTTACTCGATGGGAGACAGTGGAAACACCATATATTTT

J gene: TRBJ1-2
D gene: NA
CDR3 length: 15
V gene: TRBV5-4
clone size: NA
CDR3 protein: CASSSPPGPNYGYTF
CDR3 DNA: TGTGCCAGCAGCTCCCCGCCGGGCCCTAACTATGGCTACACCTTC

J gene: TRBJ1-4
D gene: NA
CDR3 length: 15
V gene: TRBV9
clone size: few
CDR3 protein: CASSVADGAREKLFF
CDR3 DNA: TGTGCCAGCAGTGTTGCGGACGGCGCCCGTGAAAAACTGTTTTTT

J gene: TRBJ1-2
D gene: TRBD1
CDR3 length: 17
V gene: TRBV4-3
clone size: NA
CDR3 protein: CASSHPKSGTGVYGYTF
CDR3 DNA: TGCGCCAGCAGCCACCCTAAATCCGGGACAGGGGTCTATGGCTACACCTTC

J gene: TRBJ1-2
D gene: TRBD1
CDR3 length: 12
V gene: TRBV6-1
clone size: NA
CDR3 protein: CASADRGYGYTF
CDR3 DNA: TGTGCCAGCGCGGACAGGGGCTATGGCTACACCTTC

J gene: TRBJ1-6
D gene: NA
CDR3 length: 16
V gene: TRBV12-3/TRBV12-4
clone size: many
CDR3 protein: CASSLGGDTFSSPLHF
CDR3 DNA: TGTGCCAGCAGTTTAGGGGGGGACACGTTCAGCTCACCCCTCCACTTT

J gene: TRBJ1-2
D gene: NA
CDR3 length: 12
V gene: TRBV29-1
clone size: few
CDR3 protein: CSVQTRDYGYTF
CDR3 DNA: TGCAGCGTCCAAACTAGGGACTATGGCTACACCTTC

J gene: TRBJ1-1
D gene: NA
CDR3 length: 12
V gene: TRBV4-3
clone size: many
CDR3 protein: CASSQGPEEAFF
CDR3 DNA: TGCGCCAGCAGCCAAGGTCCGGAAGAAGCTTTCTTT

J gene: TRBJ1-2
D gene: TRBD1
CDR3 length: 16
V gene: TRBV5-1
clone size: few
CDR3 protein: CASSTGQGGPNYGYTF
CDR3 DNA: TGCGCCAGCAGCACAGGACAGGGGGGCCCGAACTATGGCTACACCTTC

J gene: TRBJ2-2
D gene: NA
CDR3 length: 14
V gene: TRBV29-1
clone size: few
CDR3 protein: CSASAPSNTGELFF
CDR3 DNA: TGCAGCGCGTCGGCACCGTCGAACACCGGGGAGCTGTTTTTT

J gene: TRBJ1-2
D gene: NA
CDR3 length: 15
V gene: TRBV20-1
clone size: many
CDR3 protein: CSARDLLGQIYGYTF
CDR3 DNA: TGCAGTGCTAGAGATCTTTTAGGACAGATCTATGGCTACACCTTC

J gene: TRBJ1-5
D gene: TRBD1
CDR3 length: 15
V gene: TRBV6-5
clone size: NA
CDR3 protein: CASNRDRDSNQPQHF
CDR3 DNA: TGTGCCAGCAACCGGGACAGGGATAGCAATCAGCCCCAGCATTTT

J gene: TRBJ1-5
D gene: TRBD1
CDR3 length: 15
V gene: TRBV12-3/TRBV12-4
clone size: NA
CDR3 protein: CASSQGTVYNQPQHF
CDR3 DNA: TGTGCCAGCAGCCAGGGGACAGTATACAATCAGCCCCAGCATTTT

J gene: TRBJ1-2
D gene: NA
CDR3 length: 14
V gene: TRBV7-6
clone size: many
CDR3 protein: CASSPRPWSYGYTF
CDR3 DNA: TGTGCCAGCAGCCCAAGGCCTTGGAGCTATGGCTACACCTTC

J gene: TRBJ1-4
D gene: NA
CDR3 length: 14
V gene: TRBV5-5
clone size: NA
CDR3 protein: CASSLELVNEKLFF
CDR3 DNA: TGTGCCAGCAGCTTGGAGCTCGTTAATGAAAAACTGTTTTTT

J gene: TRBJ2-3
D gene: TRBD2
CDR3 length: 16
V gene: TRBV7-9
clone size: many
CDR3 protein: CASSLKWGLAADTQYF
CDR3 DNA: TGTGCCAGCAGCTTGAAATGGGGACTAGCGGCAGATACGCAGTATTTT

J gene: TRBJ2-1
D gene: NA
CDR3 length: 17
V gene: TRBV6-6
clone size: many
CDR3 protein: CASSYSELMSRYNEQFF
CDR3 DNA: TGTGCCAGCAGTTACTCAGAGCTCATGTCCAGGTACAATGAGCAGTTCTTC

J gene: TRBJ2-3
D gene: NA
CDR3 length: 16
V gene: TRBV6-2/TRBV6-3
clone size: many
CDR3 protein: CASSYSPDSSTDTQYF
CDR3 DNA: TGTGCCAGCAGTTACTCACCAGATTCTAGCACAGATACGCAGTATTTT

J gene: TRBJ2-3
D gene: NA
CDR3 length: 13
V gene: TRBV18
clone size: many
CDR3 protein: CASSRTSTDTQYF
CDR3 DNA: TGTGCCAGCAGCCGGACTAGCACAGATACGCAGTATTTT

J gene: TRBJ1-1
D gene: NA
CDR3 length: 14
V gene: TRBV12-3/TRBV12-4
clone size: NA
CDR3 protein: CASIWGVENTEAFF
CDR3 DNA: TGTGCCAGCATCTGGGGGGTGGAGAACACTGAAGCTTTCTTT

J gene: TRBJ2-7
D gene: NA
CDR3 length: 11
V gene: TRBV21-1
clone size: many
CDR3 protein: CASSKKSEQYF
CDR3 DNA: TGTGCCAGCAGCAAAAAGTCGGAGCAGTACTTC